The clone carrying this TCR beta chain was detected ten times or more. Its antigen is as yet unknown. The germline V gene has CDR1 KGHDR and CDR2 SFDVKD. The CDR3 consists of 17 residues. V dropped 3 bases and J dropped 4 bases, with 18 bases sitting between them. The data originate from a study of T cell repertoires in cytomegalovirus infection. Study overall: Public TCR beta signature analysis indicated the presence of both CMV infection and matching HLA type. General study points: Clonotype analysis showed dominance of the ex vivo response by HLA-C-restricted CMV-specific TCR beta clonotypes. The cumulative frequency of public TCR beta families distinguished individuals who carried CMV together with the relevant HLA.

Each CDR3 protein gets one entry after TCRdb re-called the reads with MiXCR. Of 450,000 to 600,000 distinct CDR3 sequences in the sample, roughly 10% are singletons; the top ten hold about 9.4%. The sequenced sample consisted of PBMCs. The chain couples TRBV24-1 to TRBJ2-1, with D possibly being TRBD2 (6 bases). This clonotype was obtained from a human donor in good health (CMV status not recorded). Some clones in this sample may be carry-over from other donors' samples. CDR3: CATSDPIADISYNEQFF. The CDR3, as DNA: TGTGCCACCAGTGATCCGATAGCGGATATCTCGTACAATGAGCAGTTCTTC.